Listed here is a single TCR beta chain. The germline V gene encodes CDR1 SGHVS and CDR2 FNYEAQ. J lost 9 bases, V lost 5 bases, and 15 bases had no gene match. CDR3 length equals 15 residues. This sample was included in a study of T cell repertoires in cytomegalovirus infection. One entry per CDR3 protein, called by TCRdb with MiXCR from the reads. Here the sample spans roughly 280,000 distinct CDR3 sequences, over 8% being singletons. V gene TRBV7-6 combines with J gene TRBJ1-2; TRBD1 agrees at 7 bases. The sequencing sample was made of PBMCs. The TCR sequence derives from a human donor in good health (CMV status not recorded). Some clones in this sample may be carry-over from other donors' samples. For the CDR3, the DNA is TGTGCCAGCAGCCTCTACCGGGACAGCGTCGAAAGCTACACCTTC. It specifies CASSLYRDSVESYTF.